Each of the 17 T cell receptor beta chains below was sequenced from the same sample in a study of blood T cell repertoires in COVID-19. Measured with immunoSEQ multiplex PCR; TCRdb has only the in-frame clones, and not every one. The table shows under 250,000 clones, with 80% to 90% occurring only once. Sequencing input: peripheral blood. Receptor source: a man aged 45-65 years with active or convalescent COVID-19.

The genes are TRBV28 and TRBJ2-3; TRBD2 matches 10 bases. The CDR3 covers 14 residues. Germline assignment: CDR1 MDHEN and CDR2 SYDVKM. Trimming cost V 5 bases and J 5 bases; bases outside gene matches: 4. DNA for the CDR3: TGTGCCAGCAGTCTAGCGGGAGATGGAGATACGCAGTATTTT. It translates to CASSLAGDGDTQYF. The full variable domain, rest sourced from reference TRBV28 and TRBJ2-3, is DVKVTQSSRYLVKRTGEKVFLECVQDMDHENMFWYRQDPGLGLRLIYFSYDVKMKEKGDIPEGYSVSREKKERFSLILESASTNQTSMYLCASSLAGDGDTQYFGPGTRLTVL.

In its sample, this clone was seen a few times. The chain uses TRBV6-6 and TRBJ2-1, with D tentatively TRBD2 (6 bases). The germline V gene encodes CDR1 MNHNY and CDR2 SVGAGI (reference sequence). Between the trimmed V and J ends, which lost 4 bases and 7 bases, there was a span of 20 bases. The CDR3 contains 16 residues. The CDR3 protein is CASSSAGLLLGNEQFF. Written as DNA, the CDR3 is TGTGCCAGCAGTTCTGCGGGACTCCTTCTTGGGAATGAGCAGTTCTTC.

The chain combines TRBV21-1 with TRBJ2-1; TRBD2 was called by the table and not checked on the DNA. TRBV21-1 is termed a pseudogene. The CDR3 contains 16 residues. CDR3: CASSKVSGVSYNEQFF. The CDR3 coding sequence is TGTGCCAGCAGCAAAGTCTCGGGGGTCTCCTACAATGAGCAGTTCTTC.

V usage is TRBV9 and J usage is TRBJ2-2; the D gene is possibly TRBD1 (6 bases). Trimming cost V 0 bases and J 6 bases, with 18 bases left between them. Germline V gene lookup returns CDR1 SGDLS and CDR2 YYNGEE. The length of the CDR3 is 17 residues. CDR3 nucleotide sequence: TGTGCCAGCAGCGTAGCCCTACAGGGAAAGGGAGCCGGGGAGCTGTTTTTT. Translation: CASSVALQGKGAGELFF.

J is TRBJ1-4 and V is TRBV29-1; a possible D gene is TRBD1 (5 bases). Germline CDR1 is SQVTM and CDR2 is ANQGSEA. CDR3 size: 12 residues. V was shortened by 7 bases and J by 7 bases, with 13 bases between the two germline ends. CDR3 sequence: CSGLGHSEKLFF. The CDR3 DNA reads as TGCAGCGGCCTGGGGCATAGTGAAAAACTGTTTTTT.

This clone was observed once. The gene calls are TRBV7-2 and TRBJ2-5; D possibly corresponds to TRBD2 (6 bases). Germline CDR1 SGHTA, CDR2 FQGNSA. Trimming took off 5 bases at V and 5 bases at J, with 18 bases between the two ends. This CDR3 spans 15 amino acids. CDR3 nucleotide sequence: TGTGCCAGCAGCCCGAGGACGCCGGCGGGGGAGACCCAGTACTTC. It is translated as CASSPRTPAGETQYF.

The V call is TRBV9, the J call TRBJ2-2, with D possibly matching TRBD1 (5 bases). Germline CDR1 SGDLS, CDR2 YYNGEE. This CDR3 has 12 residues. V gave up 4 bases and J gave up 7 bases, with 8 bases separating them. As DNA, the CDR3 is TGTGCCAGCAGCCCCGACAGCGGGGAGCTGTTTTTT. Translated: CASSPDSGELFF.

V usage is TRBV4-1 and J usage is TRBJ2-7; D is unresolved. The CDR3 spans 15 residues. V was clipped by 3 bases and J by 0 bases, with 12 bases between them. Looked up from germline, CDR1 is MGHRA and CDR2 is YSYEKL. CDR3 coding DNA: TGCGCCAGCAGCCACGCTGCGGAGAGCTCCTACGAGCAGTACTTC. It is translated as CASSHAAESSYEQYF.

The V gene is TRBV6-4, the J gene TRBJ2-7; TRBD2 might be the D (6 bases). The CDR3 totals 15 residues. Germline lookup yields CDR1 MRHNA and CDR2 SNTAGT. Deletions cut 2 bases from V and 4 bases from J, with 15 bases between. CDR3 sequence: CASSDPFRREYEQYF. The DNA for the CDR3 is TGTGCCAGCAGTGACCCCTTTAGGAGGGAGTACGAGCAGTACTTC.

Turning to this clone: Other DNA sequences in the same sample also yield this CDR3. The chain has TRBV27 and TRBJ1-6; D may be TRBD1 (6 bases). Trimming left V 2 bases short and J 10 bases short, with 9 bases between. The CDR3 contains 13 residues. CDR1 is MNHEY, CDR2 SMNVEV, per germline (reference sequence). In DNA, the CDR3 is TGTGCCAGCAGTTTAGGGGGCGGGTCACCCCTCCACTTT. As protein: CASSLGGGSPLHF.

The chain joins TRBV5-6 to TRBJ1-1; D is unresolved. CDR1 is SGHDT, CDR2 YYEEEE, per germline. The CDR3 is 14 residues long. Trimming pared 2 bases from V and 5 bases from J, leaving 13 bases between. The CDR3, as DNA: TGTGCCAGCAGCTTCGCCATAACGGGTACTGAAGCTTTCTTT. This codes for CASSFAITGTEAFF.

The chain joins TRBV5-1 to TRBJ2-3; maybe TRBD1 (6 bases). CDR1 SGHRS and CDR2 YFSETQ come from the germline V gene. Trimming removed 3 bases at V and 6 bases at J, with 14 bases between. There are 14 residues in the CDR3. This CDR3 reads CASSSTGPEDTQYF. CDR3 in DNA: TGCGCCAGCAGCTCTACAGGGCCGGAGGATACGCAGTATTTT.

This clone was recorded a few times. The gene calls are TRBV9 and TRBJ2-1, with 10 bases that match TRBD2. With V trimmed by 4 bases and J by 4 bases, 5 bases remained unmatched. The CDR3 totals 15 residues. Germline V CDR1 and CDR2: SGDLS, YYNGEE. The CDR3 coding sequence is TGTGCCAGCAGCCCTAGCGGGGGATTTTACAATGAGCAGTTCTTC. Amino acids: CASSPSGGFYNEQFF. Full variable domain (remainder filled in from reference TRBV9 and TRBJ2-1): DSGVTQTPKHLITATGQRVTLRCSPRSGDLSVYWYQQSLDQGLQFLIQYYNGEERAKGNILERFSAQQFPDLHSELNLSSLELGDSALYFCASSPSGGFYNEQFFGPGTRLTVL.

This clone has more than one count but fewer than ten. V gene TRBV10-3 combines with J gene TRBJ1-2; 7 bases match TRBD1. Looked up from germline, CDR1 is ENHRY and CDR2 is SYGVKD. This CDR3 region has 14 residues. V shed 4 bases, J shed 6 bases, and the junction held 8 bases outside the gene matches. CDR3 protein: CAISGQGGMDGYTF. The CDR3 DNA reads TGTGCCATCAGTGGGCAGGGGGGAATGGATGGCTACACCTTC.

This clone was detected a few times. CDR3 bases: TGTGCCAGCAGCATTCCCCGGGACAGCCCTGGAAACACCATATATTTT. Translating gives CASSIPRDSPGNTIYF. This chain connects TRBV2 to TRBJ1-3; 7 bases match TRBD1. Germline trimming cut 6 bases from V and 2 bases from J; bases unmatched to any gene: 10. The germline CDR1 and CDR2 sequences are SNHLY and FYNNEI. The CDR3 runs 16 residues.

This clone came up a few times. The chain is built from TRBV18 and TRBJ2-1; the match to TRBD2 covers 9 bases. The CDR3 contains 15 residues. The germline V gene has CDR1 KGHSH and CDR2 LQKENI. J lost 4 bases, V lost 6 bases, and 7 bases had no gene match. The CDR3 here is CASSDSGGPYNEQFF. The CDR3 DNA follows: TGTGCCAGCTCGGACAGCGGGGGGCCGTACAATGAGCAGTTCTTC.

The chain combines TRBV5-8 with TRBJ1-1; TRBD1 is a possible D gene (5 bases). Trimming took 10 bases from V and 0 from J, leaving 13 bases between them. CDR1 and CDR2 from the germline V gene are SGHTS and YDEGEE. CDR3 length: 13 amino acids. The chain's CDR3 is CAGGVFMNTEAFF. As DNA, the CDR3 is TGTGCCGGGGGGGTTTTTATGAACACTGAAGCTTTCTTT.